The next 21 T cell receptor beta chains were all read from a single sample in a study of T cells in Graves' hyperthyroidism and ophthalmopathy. What was amplified from RNA transcripts were TCR beta CDR3 regions. First-round RT-PCR with HTBI primers amplified the TCR CDR3 region. In TCRdb, the multiplex PCR reads were re-called with MiXCR into one record per CDR3 protein. The data contain 450,000 to 650,000 distinct CDR3 sequences, more than 20% of them singletons. The specimen sequenced was blood. All receptors come from a man between 18 and 29 years old with Graves' hyperthyroidism.

Many counts were recorded for this clonotype. The CDR3 protein is CASEGGGNTIYF. The CDR3 DNA follows: TGTGCCAGCGAGGGTGGTGGAAACACCATATATTTT. The chain combines TRBV28 with TRBJ1-3; D not certain. V lost 8 bases to trimming and J lost 3 bases, with 8 bases between them. The CDR3 is 12 residues long. Germline CDR1 and CDR2: MDHEN and SYDVKM.

This clonotype came up many times. The chain is built from TRBV28 and TRBJ2-7, with 8 bases identical to TRBD1. Unmatched junction bases numbered 6, after V lost 5 bases and J lost 3 bases. CDR1 is MDHEN and CDR2 is SYDVKM in the germline V gene. CDR3 length: 14 residues. The CDR3 DNA reads as TGTGCCAGCAGTGGGACAGGTTATTTCTACGAGCAGTACTTC. Amino acids: CASSGTGYFYEQYF.

This clonotype was seen ten or more times. The V and J genes are TRBV20-1 and TRBJ2-7, with a weak D call TRBD2 (6 bases). The V gene lost 2 bases and the J gene lost 6 bases, with 14 bases spanning the gap. This CDR3 comprises 13 residues. Germline CDR1 reads DFQATT; CDR2 reads SNEGSKA (reference sequence). The CDR3 coding sequence is TGCAGTGCTAGATGGGTGAAGGAGGGCGAGCAGTACTTC. Translating it yields CSARWVKEGEQYF.

This sequence joins TRBV12-3 or TRBV12-4 and TRBJ2-7; 8 bases align to TRBD2. The CDR3 totals 14 residues. With V trimmed by 11 bases and J by 1 base, 10 bases remained unmatched. CDR3: CASLGGGGSYEQYF. CDR3 DNA: TGTGCCTCCCTCGGGGGGGGCGGGTCCTACGAGCAGTACTTC.

There are a few counts of this clonotype. This chain links TRBV29-1 with TRBJ1-6, with D possibly being TRBD1 (5 bases). There are 14 residues in the CDR3. The germline V gene has CDR1 SQVTM and CDR2 ANQGSEA. The germline V and J ends were trimmed by 2 bases and 8 bases, with 13 bases remaining between them. The chain's CDR3 is CSVERGPLYSPLHF. CDR3 DNA: TGCAGCGTTGAACGGGGCCCCTTATATTCACCCCTCCACTTT.

Regarding this clonotype: Relative to the germline gene, one junction end is altered; a read error may explain this. V is TRBV5-1 and J is TRBJ1-5, with D uncertain. Germline V gene lookup returns CDR1 SGHRS and CDR2 YFSETQ. The CDR3 consists of 13 residues. CDR3 residues: CASSFDSNQPQQF. The CDR3 DNA is TGCGCCAGCAGTTTTGATAGCAATCAGCCCCAGCAGTTT.

V and J are TRBV6-5 and TRBJ2-7; no definite D call. V gave up 4 bases and J gave up 2 bases, with 9 bases separating them. From germline, CDR1 is MNHEY and CDR2 SVGAGI. This CDR3 region has 13 residues. The CDR3 nucleotides read TGTGCCAGCAGTTCAACGACAACCTACGAGCAGTACTTC. Its translation: CASSSTTTYEQYF.

This clonotype has ten or more counts. The J gene is TRBJ1-5, the V gene TRBV6-1; 7 bases agree with TRBD1. The CDR3 is made up of 16 amino acids. The V gene's germline CDR1 is MNHNS and CDR2 SASEGT. V shed 7 bases and J 2 bases; nucleotides not matched to a gene: 11. CDR3 DNA: TGTGCCAGCACCGCCGAGACAGGGCCCGGCAATCAGCCCCAGCATTTT. It is translated as CASTAETGPGNQPQHF.

The chain has TRBV28 and TRBJ2-7; the D gene is possibly TRBD2 (5 bases). The CDR3 length is 15 residues. V dropped 5 bases and J dropped 7 bases, with 21 bases sitting between them. In germline, CDR1 is MDHEN, CDR2 SYDVKM. CDR3 DNA: TGTGCCAGCAGTCTCCGGACTTATTCTCTAAGGGAGCAGTACTTC. Its protein product is CASSLRTYSLREQYF. Drawing the rest from reference TRBV28 and TRBJ2-7, the complete variable domain is DVKVTQSSRYLVKRTGEKVFLECVQDMDHENMFWYRQDPGLGLRLIYFSYDVKMKEKGDIPEGYSVSREKKERFSLILESASTNQTSMYLCASSLRTYSLREQYFGPGTRLTVT.

There are many counts of this clonotype. J is TRBJ1-1 and V is TRBV12-3 or TRBV12-4, with 7 bases identical to TRBD1. Trimming at V came to 6 bases and at J to 0 bases, leaving 13 bases not matched to a gene. This CDR3 spans 17 amino acids. In DNA form, the CDR3 reads TGTGCCAGCAGCCCGACAGGGCCCCTCGCCGTGAACACTGAAGCTTTCTTT. Translation gives CASSPTGPLAVNTEAFF.

This clonotype has a count of ten or more. The chain carries TRBV9 and TRBJ1-2; D uncertain. The germline V and J ends were trimmed by 1 base and 14 bases, with 21 bases remaining between them. In germline, CDR1 is SGDLS, CDR2 YYNGEE. This CDR3 spans 14 amino acids. Here the CDR3 DNA reads TGTGCCAGCAGCGTATCGGGTGAGACTATGGCTACAACCTTC. It translates to CASSVSGETMATTF. The full variable domain, rest sourced from reference TRBV9 and TRBJ1-2, is DSGVTQTPKHLITATGQRVTLRCSPRSGDLSVYWYQQSLDQGLQFLIQYYNGEERAKGNILERFSAQQFPDLHSELNLSSLELGDSALYFCASSVSGETMATTFGSGTRLTVV.

Worth noting for this clonotype: A much larger clone is a single base away; this may be a read error. V and J are TRBV28 and TRBJ1-1, with a possible D match to TRBD1 (6 bases). The CDR3 has 13 amino acids. CDR1 MDHEN and CDR2 SYDVKM come from the germline V gene. CDR3 loop: CASSHGQSTETFF. CDR3 coding DNA: TGTGCCAGCAGTCACGGACAGTCCACTGAAACTTTCTTT.

This clonotype occurred many times. The V and J genes are TRBV7-9 and TRBJ1-2; weak D call: TRBD1 (6 bases). Trimming pared 5 bases from V and 0 bases from J, leaving 13 bases between. The CDR3 runs to 15 residues. Germline-derived CDR1 and CDR2 are SEHNR and FQNEAQ (reference sequence). CDR3 DNA: TGTGCCAGCAGCCCAGCCGGGACAACTAACTATGGCTACACCTTC. Translated: CASSPAGTTNYGYTF.

This clonotype showed up many times. The gene calls are TRBV28 and TRBJ2-5; TRBD1 might be the D (5 bases). The germline V and J ends were trimmed by 3 bases and 5 bases, with 7 bases remaining between them. The length of the CDR3 is 12 residues. The germline V gene encodes CDR1 MDHEN and CDR2 SYDVKM. The CDR3 region is CASSFGAETQYF. CDR3 DNA: TGTGCCAGCAGTTTTGGGGCGGAGACCCAGTACTTC. Combining the CDR3 with reference TRBV28 and TRBJ2-5 gives the whole variable domain DVKVTQSSRYLVKRTGEKVFLECVQDMDHENMFWYRQDPGLGLRLIYFSYDVKMKEKGDIPEGYSVSREKKERFSLILESASTNQTSMYLCASSFGAETQYFGPGTRLLVL.

This clonotype showed up just a few times. This rearrangement joins TRBV6-2 or TRBV6-3 to TRBJ1-6; a weak D match, TRBD1 (5 bases). V lost 7 bases and J lost 0, with 22 bases in between. This CDR3 is built from 19 residues. In germline, CDR1 is MNHEY, CDR2 SVGEGT. In DNA, the CDR3 is TGTGCCAGCACTCTCGATCGGGAGGGGATCGGCTCCTATAATTCACCCCTCCACTTT. This translates into CASTLDREGIGSYNSPLHF.

The chain is built from TRBV6-2 or TRBV6-3 and TRBJ2-7; D is ambiguous. Deletions cut 0 bases from V and 1 base from J, with 10 bases between. The CDR3 loop spans 15 amino acids. The germline V gene has CDR1 MNHEY and CDR2 SVGEGT. The CDR3: CASSYSMVGSYEQYF. The CDR3 region has the DNA TGTGCCAGCAGTTACTCGATGGTGGGATCCTACGAGCAGTACTTC.

There are many counts of this clonotype. The V and J genes are TRBV25-1 and TRBJ1-2; D is perhaps TRBD1 (5 bases). V dropped 1 base and J dropped 8 bases, with 14 bases sitting between them. Germline CDR1 MGHDK, CDR2 SYGVNS. The CDR3 contains 14 residues. DNA of the CDR3: TGTGCCAGCAGTGAATTGGGTCCCGAGGGGGGCTACACCTTC. Encoded protein: CASSELGPEGGYTF.

The chain links TRBV30 to TRBJ1-1; D is possibly TRBD1 (5 bases). The germline CDR1 and CDR2 sequences are GTSNPN and SVGIG (reference sequence). The CDR3 runs 14 residues. V was cut by 2 bases and J by 2 bases, with 12 bases left in between. CDR3 residues: CAWSFQGPNTEAFF. The CDR3 nucleotides read TGTGCCTGGAGTTTCCAGGGTCCTAACACTGAAGCTTTCTTT.

At least ten counts were recorded for this clonotype. This chain connects TRBV2 to TRBJ2-7; D not certain. The CDR3 is 18 residues long. V was clipped by 6 bases and J by 0 bases, with 24 bases between them. Germline assignment: CDR1 SNHLY and CDR2 FYNNEI. The CDR3 DNA is TGTGCCAGCAGGGCATCCCGGGCCCTCCAGCCCCTCTCCTACGAGCAGTACTTC. This translates into CASRASRALQPLSYEQYF.

The chain employs TRBV12-3 or TRBV12-4 and TRBJ1-2, with TRBD1 matching over 7 bases. V gave up 3 bases and J gave up 6 bases; unmatched junction bases: 4. This CDR3 has 13 amino acids. DNA for the CDR3: TGTGCCAGCAGTTTCCCGACAGGGAATGGCTACACCTTC. This sequence encodes CASSFPTGNGYTF.

Worth noting for this clonotype: This may stem from a read error, because a much larger clone lies one nucleotide away. The conserved final phenylalanine or tryptophan is absent from the CDR3, which likely points to a read error. V usage is TRBV6-4 and J usage is TRBJ1-1; D call uncertain. This CDR3 contains 13 residues. The germline gives CDR1 MRHNA, CDR2 SNTAGT. V lost 8 bases, J lost 1 base, and 11 bases lay in between. The CDR3 nucleotides read TGTGCCAGCGAGAATCGAAGGAACACTGAAGCTTTCTTG. As protein: CASENRRNTEAFL.